The present TCR beta chain was sequenced within a study of cytomegalovirus exposure and HLA in healthy donors. Study results and limitations: Owing to their indistinguishability, certain V segments, notably TRBV6-2 and TRBV6-3, were excluded. In a later analysis, TCR association rates varied by HLA locus: DRB1 most, HLA-C fewest. A later analysis linked some 17,000 TCR beta sequences to HLA alleles at 0.05 false discovery rate.

The CDR3 runs to 14 residues. Germline V CDR1 and CDR2: SGHTA, FQGNSA. The V end lost 5 bases, the J end lost 4 bases, and 15 bases lay between the germline ends. Amplification used 60 Vbeta primers and 13 Jbeta primers. Data came from immunoSEQ multiplex PCR; TCRdb stores just in-frame clones and leaves some out. Of 150,000 or so clones in the sample, around 81% are singletons; the top ten hold 1.5% to 1.8%. On this clone: Its antigen is undetermined.

Among the donors, all were healthy bone marrow donors. The V and J genes are TRBV7-2 and TRBJ2-7; possibly TRBD2 for D (6 bases). This TCR derives from a middle-aged man in good health and CMV-seronegative. The sample comprised PBMCs. CDR3 amino acids: CASSPGGSEYEQYF. The CDR3 DNA follows: TGTGCCAGCAGCCCTGGAGGGTCGGAGTACGAGCAGTACTTC.